The 27 T cell receptor beta chains presented below share a single source sample, sequenced in a study of blood T cells in healthy people across ages. A second roughly 7 to 11 cycle PCR used barcoded and J-beta primers. TCRdb re-derived calls from the 5' RACE reads in MiXCR, one entry per CDR3 protein. The repertoire holds roughly 500,000 distinct CDR3 sequences, with approximately 25% as singletons. The sample consisted of blood. These receptors were obtained from a woman aged 70-85 years in good health.

This clonotype was counted between two and nine times. J is TRBJ1-6 and V is TRBV9; no definite D call. Trimming took off 0 bases at V and 0 bases at J, with 7 bases between the two ends. Germline CDR1 and CDR2: SGDLS and YYNGEE. This CDR3 is 16 amino acids long. Here the CDR3 DNA reads TGTGCCAGCAGCGTAGGCGGCAGCTCCTATAATTCACCCCTCCACTTT. Its translation is CASSVGGSSYNSPLHF.

The V call is TRBV4-3, the J call TRBJ1-5; no clear D. V lost 4 bases and J lost 4, with 14 bases in between. The CDR3 extends over 15 amino acids. Germline V lookup: CDR1 LGHNA, CDR2 YSLEER. CDR3 loop: CASSLVNRDNQPQHF. CDR3 bases: TGCGCCAGCAGCCTAGTGAATAGGGATAATCAGCCCCAGCATTTT.

This clonotype was counted between two and nine times. The chain links TRBV20-1 to TRBJ1-2; tentatively, D is TRBD1 (5 bases). CDR1 is DFQATT and CDR2 is SNEGSKA in the germline V gene (reference sequence). There are 14 residues in the CDR3. The germline V and J ends were trimmed by 3 bases and 5 bases, with 16 bases remaining between them. Here the CDR3 DNA reads TGCAGTGCTAGCTCCGGGGGAGGAAAGTATGGCTACACCTTC. It is translated as CSASSGGGKYGYTF.

In this sample, this clonotype turned up a few times. The gene calls are TRBV29-1 and TRBJ2-4; D remains ambiguous. With 3 bases removed from V and 0 bases from J, the gap between germline ends came to 6 bases. In germline, CDR1 is SQVTM, CDR2 ANQGSEA. The CDR3 length is 13 residues. DNA for the CDR3: TGCAGCGTTGAGGAAATAGCCAAAAACATTCAGTACTTC. Translated: CSVEEIAKNIQYF.

The chain joins TRBV20-1 to TRBJ2-2, with 11 bases lining up with TRBD2. V lost 0 bases, J lost 7 bases, and 1 base stayed unmatched. The CDR3 has 14 residues. The germline V gene encodes CDR1 DFQATT and CDR2 SNEGSKA (reference sequence). CDR3 coding DNA: TGCAGTGCTAGAGAGGGACTAGCGGACGGGGAGCTGTTTTTT. Protein sequence: CSAREGLADGELFF.

This clonotype was counted between two and nine times. The V and J genes are TRBV7-9 and TRBJ2-7; 7 positions match TRBD1. The CDR3 has 15 residues. Germline V lookup: CDR1 SEHNR, CDR2 FQNEAQ (reference sequence). V was clipped by 4 bases and J by 4 bases; unmatched bases: 10. DNA for the CDR3: TGTGCCAGCAGCTCCGATTCAGGGGGTAGGTACGAGCAGTACTTC. Amino acids: CASSSDSGGRYEQYF.

V usage is TRBV6-5 and J usage is TRBJ2-1; D possibly corresponds to TRBD1 (7 bases). The CDR3 has 15 residues. Germline V gene data show CDR1 as MNHEY and CDR2 as SVGAGI. Trimming removed 2 bases at V and 4 bases at J, with 12 bases between. The CDR3 DNA is TGTGCCAGCAGTTACCAGGGGGGCGATTACAATGAGCAGTTCTTC. Its protein is CASSYQGGDYNEQFF.

The CDR3 nucleotides are TGTGCCAGCAGCACAGGGGTTAGGTCCAACGTCCTGACTTTC. It yields the protein CASSTGVRSNVLTF. The chain carries TRBV7-9 and TRBJ2-6; 7 nucleotides agree with TRBD1. Trimming at V came to 5 bases and at J to 8 bases, leaving 6 bases not matched to a gene. Germline V gives CDR1 SEHNR, CDR2 FQNEAQ (reference sequence). The CDR3 has 14 amino acids.

J is TRBJ2-5 and V is TRBV20-1; 7 positions agree with TRBD2. V dropped 5 bases and J dropped 4; count of bases not matched to a gene: 7. This CDR3 has 13 residues. Germline V CDR1 and CDR2: DFQATT, SNEGSKA (reference sequence). The DNA of the CDR3 is TGCAGTGCTGGAGCGGGGCCGGGAGAGACCCAGTACTTC. Translating it yields CSAGAGPGETQYF.

The chain combines TRBV12-3 or TRBV12-4 with TRBJ1-2; D is undetermined. Trimming took off 2 bases at V and 4 bases at J, with 14 bases between the two ends. The CDR3 runs 15 residues. This CDR3 is CASSLSGATIYGYTF. As DNA, the CDR3 is TGTGCCAGCAGTTTAAGCGGCGCCACTATCTATGGCTACACCTTC.

This clonotype has only a few counts. This chain connects TRBV24-1 to TRBJ2-7, with D tentatively TRBD2 (7 bases). The V gene's germline CDR1 is KGHDR and CDR2 SFDVKD. V was trimmed by 3 bases and J by 8 bases, leaving 19 bases between them. CDR3 length equals 15 residues. The CDR3 loop is CATSDPGTGGFQQYF. In DNA, the CDR3 is TGTGCCACCAGTGATCCCGGGACGGGGGGCTTCCAGCAGTACTTC.

The chain employs TRBV21-1 and TRBJ2-5. TRBV21-1 is a pseudogene. This CDR3 is 15 amino acids long. The chain's CDR3 is CASSSFTPYQETQYF. In DNA form, the CDR3 reads TGTGCCAGCAGCAGTTTTACACCGTACCAAGAGACCCAGTACTTC.

This clonotype appeared many times. This chain links TRBV7-2 with TRBJ1-2; D is ambiguous. The CDR3 totals 13 residues. Germline CDR1 SGHTA, CDR2 FQGNSA. Trimming left V 3 bases short and J 2 bases short, with 7 bases between. The CDR3 reads CASSLDGNYGYTF. CDR3 DNA sequence: TGTGCCAGCAGCTTGGACGGGAACTATGGCTACACCTTC. The variable domain in full, with the rest retrieved from reference TRBV7-2 and TRBJ1-2, is GAGVSQSPSNKVTEKGKDVELRCDPISGHTALYWYRQSLGQGLEFLIYFQGNSAPDKSGLPSDRFSAERTGGSVSTLTIQRTQQEDSAVYLCASSLDGNYGYTFGSGTRLTVV.

In regard to this clonotype: It may be a read error: a sequence one base away is much more abundant. This chain uses TRBV12-3 or TRBV12-4 with TRBJ1-2; D is perhaps TRBD1 (5 bases). V was shortened by 3 bases and J by 7 bases, with 12 bases between the two germline ends. This CDR3 is built from 13 residues. The CDR3: CASSFRGGGGYTF. The CDR3 DNA follows: TGTGCCAGCAGTTTCCGGGGGGGTGGTGGCTACACCTTC.

In its sample, this clonotype was seen a few times. The chain combines TRBV5-1 with TRBJ2-2; D unresolved. V lost 7 bases and J 6 bases, leaving 10 bases between the germline ends. The CDR3 contains 12 residues. Germline CDR1 and CDR2: SGHRS and YFSETQ. CDR3 region: CASLDTPGELFF. As DNA, the CDR3 is TGCGCCAGCCTGGATACACCCGGGGAGCTGTTTTTT. The full variable domain, in which reference TRBV5-1 and TRBJ2-2 provide the parts outside the CDR3, is KAGVTQTPRYLIKTRGQQVTLSCSPISGHRSVSWYQQTPGQGLQFLFEYFSETQRNKGNFPGRFSGRQFSNSRSEMNVSTLELGDSALYLCASLDTPGELFFGEGSRLTVL.

The table lists this clonotype with a few counts. The CDR3 coding sequence is TGTGCCAGCAGCTTAAACTGGGGGACAGGGGATGCTTTCTTT. Amino acid sequence: CASSLNWGTGDAFF. The genes are TRBV7-9 and TRBJ1-1; 10 nucleotides match TRBD1. The CDR3 length is 14 residues. Germline CDR1 and CDR2: SEHNR and FQNEAQ (reference sequence). V trimming: 2 bases; J trimming: 11 bases; junction bases outside the gene matches: 8.

The chain uses TRBV7-8 and TRBJ2-3; 13 bases are a match to TRBD2. CDR1 SGHVS and CDR2 FQNEAQ come from the germline V gene. The V gene end was trimmed by 5 bases and the J gene end by 5 bases; junction bases not matched to a gene: 10. The CDR3 totals 17 residues. The CDR3 DNA reads as TGTGCCAGCAGCCCCTCGAGGACTAGCGGGGGAAGAGATACGCAGTATTTT. Translation: CASSPSRTSGGRDTQYF.

This clonotype was seen only a few times. The chain has TRBV7-9 and TRBJ1-2; 9 bases are shared with TRBD1. CDR1 is SEHNR, CDR2 FQNEAQ, per germline (reference sequence). Trimming removed 3 bases from V and 4 bases from J; junction bases left unmatched: 3. The CDR3 is made up of 14 amino acids. Here the CDR3 DNA reads TGTGCCAGCAGCTTGCAACAGGGGGCCTATGGCTACACCTTC. This encodes CASSLQQGAYGYTF.

The chain employs TRBV20-1 and TRBJ2-1; 10 nucleotides align to TRBD2. The ends lost 1 base at V and 11 bases at J; junction bases unmatched: 5. This CDR3 has 13 residues. Germline V lookup: CDR1 DFQATT, CDR2 SNEGSKA (reference sequence). The CDR3 DNA is TGCAGTGCTAGAGTTACTAGCGGGGTTCAGCAGTTCTTC. Its protein product is CSARVTSGVQQFF.

This clonotype was counted a few times. The chain joins TRBV7-9 to TRBJ1-2; D remains unclear. Germline CDR1 and CDR2: SEHNR and FQNEAQ (reference sequence). V gave up 5 bases and J gave up 1 base, with 11 bases separating them. The CDR3 length is 14 residues. CDR3 loop: CASSRTILNYGYTF. CDR3 bases: TGTGCCAGCAGCCGCACTATCCTTAACTATGGCTACACCTTC.

This clonotype was detected a few times. V and J are TRBV6-5 and TRBJ2-1; 10 bases align to TRBD2. The CDR3 runs to 15 residues. V trimming: 5 bases; J trimming: 9 bases; junction bases outside the gene matches: 10. CDR1 is MNHEY and CDR2 is SVGAGI in the germline V gene. Here the CDR3 DNA reads TGTGCCAGCAGTCCCCCGGGACTAGCGTCCCGTGAGCAGTTCTTC. This encodes CASSPPGLASREQFF.

This clonotype turned up a few times. The chain recombines TRBV24-1 with TRBJ2-2; D is perhaps TRBD1 (5 bases). The CDR3 loop spans 14 amino acids. The V gene lost 4 bases and the J gene lost 7 bases, with 12 bases spanning the gap. Germline V lookup: CDR1 KGHDR, CDR2 SFDVKD. The CDR3 bases are TGTGCCACCAGTGACCTCCAGGGTGTCGGGGAGCTGTTTTTT. Translation: CATSDLQGVGELFF.

This clonotype has more than one count but fewer than ten. The gene calls are TRBV29-1 and TRBJ1-1; tentative D call: TRBD1 (5 bases). Looked up from germline, CDR1 is SQVTM and CDR2 is ANQGSEA. This CDR3 spans 14 amino acids. The ends were cut back, 2 bases at V and 8 bases at J, with 18 bases in the middle. Here the CDR3 reads CSVEQSGLRGEAFF. DNA for the CDR3: TGCAGCGTTGAACAAAGCGGGTTGAGGGGCGAAGCTTTCTTT.

The V call is TRBV7-2, the J call TRBJ2-3; TRBD1 might be the D (6 bases). The ends were cut back, 4 bases at V and 8 bases at J, with 19 bases in the middle. The CDR3 sequence is 15 residues long. Germline CDR1 and CDR2: SGHTA and FQGNSA. The CDR3, as DNA: TGTGCCAGCAGCTCACCCAATGAACAGGGCCGTACGCAGTATTTT. As protein: CASSSPNEQGRTQYF.

The chain links TRBV4-3 to TRBJ1-6; no clear D. Germline loops: CDR1 LGHNA, CDR2 YSLEER. V shed 3 bases and J shed 15 bases, with 15 bases lying between them. CDR3 length: 13 amino acids. The CDR3: CASSHRNRPVLHF. In DNA form, the CDR3 reads TGCGCCAGCAGCCATCGGAACCGTCCTGTCCTCCACTTT.

This clonotype was detected only a few times. J is TRBJ1-4 and V is TRBV7-2; 9 positions match TRBD1. Germline V gene sequence: CDR1 SGHTA, CDR2 FQGNSA. This CDR3 is built from 16 residues. V shed 5 bases and J 8 bases; nucleotides not matched to a gene: 12. CDR3 sequence reads: CASSPGTGKGEEKLFF. CDR3 DNA sequence: TGTGCCAGCAGCCCAGGGACAGGGAAAGGGGAAGAAAAACTGTTTTTT.

V gene TRBV18 combines with J gene TRBJ2-7; tentatively, D is TRBD1 (5 bases). Trimming left V 3 bases short and J 3 bases short, with 18 bases between. From germline, CDR1 is KGHSH and CDR2 LQKENI. CDR3 length equals 16 residues. DNA for the CDR3: TGTGCCAGCTCACCCCGAGACAGCCGGGCGGACTACGAGCAGTACTTC. It yields the protein CASSPRDSRADYEQYF.